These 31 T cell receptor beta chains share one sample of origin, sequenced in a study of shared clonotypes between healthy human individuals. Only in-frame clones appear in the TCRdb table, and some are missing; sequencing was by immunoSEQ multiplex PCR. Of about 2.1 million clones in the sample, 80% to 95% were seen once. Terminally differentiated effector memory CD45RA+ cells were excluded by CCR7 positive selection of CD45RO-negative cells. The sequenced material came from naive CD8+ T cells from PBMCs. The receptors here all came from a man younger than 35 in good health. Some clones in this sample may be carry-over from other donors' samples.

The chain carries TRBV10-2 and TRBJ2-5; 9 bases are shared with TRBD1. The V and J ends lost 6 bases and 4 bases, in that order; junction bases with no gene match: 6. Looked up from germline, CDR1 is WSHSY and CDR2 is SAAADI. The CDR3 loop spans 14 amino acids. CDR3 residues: CASSAGQGGETQYF. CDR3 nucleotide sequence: TGCGCCAGCAGCGCGGGACAGGGAGGAGAGACCCAGTACTTC.

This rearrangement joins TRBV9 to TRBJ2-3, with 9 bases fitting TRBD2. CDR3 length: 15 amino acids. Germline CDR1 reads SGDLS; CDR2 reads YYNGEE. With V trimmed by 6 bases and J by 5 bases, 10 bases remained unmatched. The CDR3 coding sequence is TGTGCCAGCAATCCCGGCGGGAGGGCTGTAGATACGCAGTATTTT. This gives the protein CASNPGGRAVDTQYF. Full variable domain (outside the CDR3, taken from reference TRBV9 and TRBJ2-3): DSGVTQTPKHLITATGQRVTLRCSPRSGDLSVYWYQQSLDQGLQFLIQYYNGEERAKGNILERFSAQQFPDLHSELNLSSLELGDSALYFCASNPGGRAVDTQYFGPGTRLTVL.

CDR3 sequence reads: CASSFGRAVAGHSYEQYF. The CDR3 coding sequence is TGTGCCAGCAGCTTTGGGCGGGCGGTAGCGGGCCACTCCTACGAGCAGTACTTC. The rearrangement joins TRBV7-9 to TRBJ2-7; 7 nucleotides align to TRBD2. The germline V gene has CDR1 SEHNR and CDR2 FQNEAQ (reference sequence). The CDR3 is made up of 18 amino acids. The ends lost 3 bases at V and 0 bases at J; junction bases unmatched: 14.

The CDR3: CASSLGAGTYEQYF. The CDR3 nucleotides read TGTGCCAGCAGTTTAGGCGCAGGGACCTACGAGCAGTACTTC. The rearrangement joins TRBV28 to TRBJ2-7; the D gene is possibly TRBD1 (5 bases). Germline CDR1 and CDR2: MDHEN and SYDVKM. With 2 bases removed from V and 2 bases from J, the gap between germline ends came to 10 bases. The CDR3 extends over 14 amino acids.

The CDR3 nucleotides read TGCGCCAGCAGCCAAGTAGGGAATCTCGAGCAGTACTTC. Encoded protein: CASSQVGNLEQYF. This chain connects TRBV4-1 to TRBJ2-7, with D unresolved. CDR3 size: 13 residues. V gave up 1 base and J gave up 6 bases, with 10 bases separating them. Germline values: CDR1 MGHRA, CDR2 YSYEKL.

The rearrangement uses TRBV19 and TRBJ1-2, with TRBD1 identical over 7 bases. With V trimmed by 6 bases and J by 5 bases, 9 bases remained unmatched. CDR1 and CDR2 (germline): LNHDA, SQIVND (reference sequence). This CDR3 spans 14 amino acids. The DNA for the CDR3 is TGTGCCAGTAGCCGACAGGGAACGATTTATGGCTACACCTTC. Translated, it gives CASSRQGTIYGYTF.

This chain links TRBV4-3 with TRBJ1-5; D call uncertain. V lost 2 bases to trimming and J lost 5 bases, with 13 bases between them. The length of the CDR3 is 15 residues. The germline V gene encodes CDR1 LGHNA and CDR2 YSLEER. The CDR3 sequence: CASSQIFGSDQPQHF. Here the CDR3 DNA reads TGCGCCAGCAGCCAAATTTTCGGATCGGATCAGCCCCAGCATTTT.

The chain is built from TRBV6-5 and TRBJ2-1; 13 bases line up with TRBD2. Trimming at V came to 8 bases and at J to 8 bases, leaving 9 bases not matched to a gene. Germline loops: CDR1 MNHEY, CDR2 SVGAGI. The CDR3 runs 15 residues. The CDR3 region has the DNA TGTGCCAGCGGACGCGGGACTAGCGGGACGCATGAGCAGTTCTTC. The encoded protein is CASGRGTSGTHEQFF.

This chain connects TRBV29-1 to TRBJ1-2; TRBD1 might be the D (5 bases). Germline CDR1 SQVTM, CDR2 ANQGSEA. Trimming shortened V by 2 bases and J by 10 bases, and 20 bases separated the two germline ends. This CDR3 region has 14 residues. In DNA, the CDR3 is TGCAGCGTTGAAACCCTCCGGGGCCGGTCGATCTACACCTTC. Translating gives CSVETLRGRSIYTF.

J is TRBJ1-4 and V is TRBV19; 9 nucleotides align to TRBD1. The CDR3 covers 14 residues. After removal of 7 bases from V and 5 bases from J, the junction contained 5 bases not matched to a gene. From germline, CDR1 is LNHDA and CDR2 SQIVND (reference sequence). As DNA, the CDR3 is TGTGCCAGTACCGAAGACAGGGGGAATGAAAAACTGTTTTTT. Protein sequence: CASTEDRGNEKLFF.

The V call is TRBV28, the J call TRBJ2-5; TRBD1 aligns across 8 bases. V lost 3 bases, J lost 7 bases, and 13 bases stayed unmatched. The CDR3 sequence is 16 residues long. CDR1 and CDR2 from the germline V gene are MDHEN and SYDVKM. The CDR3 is CASSFPLQGAWGTQYF. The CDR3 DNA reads TGTGCCAGCAGTTTCCCCCTTCAGGGGGCCTGGGGGACCCAGTACTTC.

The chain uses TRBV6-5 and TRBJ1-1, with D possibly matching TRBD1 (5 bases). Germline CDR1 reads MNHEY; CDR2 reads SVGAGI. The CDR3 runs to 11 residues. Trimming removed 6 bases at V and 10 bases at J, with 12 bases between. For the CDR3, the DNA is TGTGCCAGCAGCCCCGGGACCGGAGCTTTCTTT. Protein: CASSPGTGAFF.

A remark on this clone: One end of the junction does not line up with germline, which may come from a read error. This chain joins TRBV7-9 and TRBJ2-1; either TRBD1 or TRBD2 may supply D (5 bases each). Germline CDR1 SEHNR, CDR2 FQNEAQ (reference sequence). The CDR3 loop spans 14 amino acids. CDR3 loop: CASSLAGSDNEQFF. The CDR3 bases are TGTGCCAGCAGCCTAGCAGGGTCGGACAATGAGCAGTTCTTC.

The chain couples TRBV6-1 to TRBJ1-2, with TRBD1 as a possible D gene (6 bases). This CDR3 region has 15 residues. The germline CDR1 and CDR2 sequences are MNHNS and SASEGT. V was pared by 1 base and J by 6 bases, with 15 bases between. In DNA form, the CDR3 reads TGTGCCAGCAGTGAAGTTCCCCCGGACAGCAATGGCTACACCTTC. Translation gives CASSEVPPDSNGYTF.

CDR3 DNA sequence: TGTGCCAGCAGTTACGGCGAAGGGCGGCAGTTCTTC. Translated: CASSYGEGRQFF. The rearrangement uses TRBV6-5 and TRBJ2-1; D not resolved. CDR3 length equals 12 residues. The ends were cut back, 2 bases at V and 12 bases at J, with 11 bases in the middle. Germline V gene data show CDR1 as MNHEY and CDR2 as SVGAGI.

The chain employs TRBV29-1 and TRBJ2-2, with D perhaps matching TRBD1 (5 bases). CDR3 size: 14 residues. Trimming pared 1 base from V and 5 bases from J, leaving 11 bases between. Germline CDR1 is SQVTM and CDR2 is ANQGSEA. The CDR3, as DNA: TGCAGCGTTGAAGGCACCCAGGGAACCGGGGAGCTGTTTTTT. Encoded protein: CSVEGTQGTGELFF.

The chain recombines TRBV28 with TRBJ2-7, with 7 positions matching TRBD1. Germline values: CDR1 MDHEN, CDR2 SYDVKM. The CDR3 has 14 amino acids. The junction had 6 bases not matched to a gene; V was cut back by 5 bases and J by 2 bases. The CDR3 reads CASSRDRGPYEQYF. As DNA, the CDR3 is TGTGCCAGCAGTCGGGACAGAGGGCCCTACGAGCAGTACTTC.

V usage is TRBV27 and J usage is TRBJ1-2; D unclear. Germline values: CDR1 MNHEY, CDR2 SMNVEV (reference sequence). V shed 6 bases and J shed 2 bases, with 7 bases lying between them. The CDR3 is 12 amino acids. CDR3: CASSPSNYGYTF. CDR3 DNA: TGTGCCAGCAGCCCGTCGAACTATGGCTACACCTTC.

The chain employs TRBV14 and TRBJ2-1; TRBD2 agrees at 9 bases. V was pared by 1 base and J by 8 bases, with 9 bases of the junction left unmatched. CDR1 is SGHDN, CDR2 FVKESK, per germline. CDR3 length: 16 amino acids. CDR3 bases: TGTGCCAGCAGCCAAGGATTCGCGGGAGGGGGGGATGAGCAGTTCTTC. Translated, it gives CASSQGFAGGGDEQFF.

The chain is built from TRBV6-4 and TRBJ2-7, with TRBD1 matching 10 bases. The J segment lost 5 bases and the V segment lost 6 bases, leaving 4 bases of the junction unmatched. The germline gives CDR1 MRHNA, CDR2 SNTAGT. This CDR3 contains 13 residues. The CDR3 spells CASSRTGGDEQYF. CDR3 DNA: TGTGCCAGCAGCCGGACAGGGGGAGACGAGCAGTACTTC.

The CDR3 DNA follows: TGTGCCAGCATACTCAGGCGGCGGGTAAAAACCGGGGAGCTGTTTTTT. Protein product: CASILRRRVKTGELFF. The genes are TRBV12-1 and TRBJ2-2; the D call in the table, TRBD2, was not verified against the DNA. TRBV12-1 is a pseudogene. This CDR3 region has 16 residues.

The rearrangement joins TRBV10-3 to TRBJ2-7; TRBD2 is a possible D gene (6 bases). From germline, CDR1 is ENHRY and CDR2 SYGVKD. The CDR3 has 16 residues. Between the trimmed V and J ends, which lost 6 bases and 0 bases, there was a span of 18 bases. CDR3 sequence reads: CAISLGGVESSYEQYF. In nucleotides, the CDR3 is TGTGCCATCAGCCTGGGGGGTGTGGAGAGCTCCTACGAGCAGTACTTC.

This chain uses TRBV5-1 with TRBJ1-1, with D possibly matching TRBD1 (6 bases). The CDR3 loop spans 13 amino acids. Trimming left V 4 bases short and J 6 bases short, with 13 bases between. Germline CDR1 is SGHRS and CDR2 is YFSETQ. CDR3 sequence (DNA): TGCGCCAGCAGCCCTACAGGGCAGTCTGAAGCTTTCTTT. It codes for CASSPTGQSEAFF.

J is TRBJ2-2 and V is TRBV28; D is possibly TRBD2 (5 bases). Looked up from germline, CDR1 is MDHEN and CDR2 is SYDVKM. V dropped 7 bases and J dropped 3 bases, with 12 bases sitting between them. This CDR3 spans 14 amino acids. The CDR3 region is CASTEFGDTGELFF. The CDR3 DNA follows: TGTGCCAGCACGGAGTTCGGGGACACCGGGGAGCTGTTTTTT.

The CDR3 region has the DNA TGTGCCAGCAGCGAGGGGACCAGCCTCGGGGAGACCCAGTACTTC. It yields the protein CASSEGTSLGETQYF. The V call is TRBV13, the J call TRBJ2-5; D is perhaps TRBD1 or TRBD2 (5 bases each). Trimming pared 5 bases from V and 5 bases from J, leaving 18 bases between. This CDR3 spans 15 amino acids. Germline V gene sequence: CDR1 PRHDT, CDR2 FYEKMQ (reference sequence).

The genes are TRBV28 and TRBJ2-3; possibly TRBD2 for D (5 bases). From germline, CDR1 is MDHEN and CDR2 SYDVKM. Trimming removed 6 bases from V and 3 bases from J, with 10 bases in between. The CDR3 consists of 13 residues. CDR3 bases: TGTGCCAGCAGATTAGCGTCTACAGATACGCAGTATTTT. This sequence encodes CASRLASTDTQYF. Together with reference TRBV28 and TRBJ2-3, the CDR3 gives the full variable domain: DVKVTQSSRYLVKRTGEKVFLECVQDMDHENMFWYRQDPGLGLRLIYFSYDVKMKEKGDIPEGYSVSREKKERFSLILESASTNQTSMYLCASRLASTDTQYFGPGTRLTVL.

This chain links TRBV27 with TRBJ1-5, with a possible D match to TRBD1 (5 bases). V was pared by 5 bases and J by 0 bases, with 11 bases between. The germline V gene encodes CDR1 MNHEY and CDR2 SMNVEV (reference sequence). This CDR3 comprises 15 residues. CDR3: CASSRGTYSNQPQHF. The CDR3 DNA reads TGTGCCAGCAGTCGCGGGACCTATAGCAATCAGCCCCAGCATTTT.

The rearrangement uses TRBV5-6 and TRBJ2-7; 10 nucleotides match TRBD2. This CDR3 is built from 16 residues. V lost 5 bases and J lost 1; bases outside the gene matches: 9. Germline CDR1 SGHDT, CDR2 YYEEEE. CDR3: CASSLLTSGSSYEQYF. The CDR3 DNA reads TGTGCCAGCAGTCTCCTGACTAGCGGGTCTTCCTACGAGCAGTACTTC.

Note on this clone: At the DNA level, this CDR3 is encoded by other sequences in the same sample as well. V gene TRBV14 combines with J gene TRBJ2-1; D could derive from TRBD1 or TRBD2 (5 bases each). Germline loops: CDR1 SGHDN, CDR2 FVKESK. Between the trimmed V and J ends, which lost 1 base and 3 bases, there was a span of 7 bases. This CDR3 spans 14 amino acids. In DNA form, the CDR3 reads TGTGCCAGCAGCCAAGGGGGGAACTACAATGAGCAGTTCTTC. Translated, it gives CASSQGGNYNEQFF.

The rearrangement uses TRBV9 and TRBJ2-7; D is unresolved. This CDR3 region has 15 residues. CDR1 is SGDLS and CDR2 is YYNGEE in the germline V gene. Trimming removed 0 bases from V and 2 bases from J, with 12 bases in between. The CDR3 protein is CASSVGDAVTYEQYF. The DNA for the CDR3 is TGTGCCAGCAGCGTAGGCGACGCGGTGACCTACGAGCAGTACTTC.

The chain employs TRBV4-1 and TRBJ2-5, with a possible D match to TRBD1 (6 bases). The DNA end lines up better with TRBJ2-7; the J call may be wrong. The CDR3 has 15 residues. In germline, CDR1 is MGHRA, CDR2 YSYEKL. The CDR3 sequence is CASSQPTGAPYEQYF. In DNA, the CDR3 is TGCGCCAGCAGCCAACCGACAGGAGCCCCCTACGAGCAGTACTTC.